Shown below are 18 T cell receptor beta chains from a single sample sequenced in a study of molecular identifiers for immune sequencing clone quantification. TCRdb called the PCR reads again in MiXCR, with one record for every CDR3 protein. The data show over 600,000 distinct CDR3 sequences, 15% to 20% seen once. The sequenced sample was naive CD8+ T cells from blood, with Jurkat cell RNA spiked in. Subset given: FACS-sorted CD8+CD4-CCR7+CD45RA+ naive T cells. These receptors all stem from a human donor in good health. Some libraries in this study had Jurkat cell RNA spiked in.

This clonotype occurred many times. The chain links TRBV4-1 to TRBJ2-2; no reliable D call. CDR3 length equals 13 residues. With 8 bases removed from V and 0 bases from J, the gap between germline ends came to 7 bases. Germline loops: CDR1 MGHRA, CDR2 YSYEKL. CDR3 sequence: CASGWTNTGELFF. The CDR3 DNA reads TGCGCCAGCGGCTGGACGAACACCGGGGAGCTGTTTTTT.

With respect to this clonotype: The junction differs from germline at one of its ends, possibly a read error. The rearrangement links TRBV6-2 or TRBV6-3 to TRBJ2-7; possible D gene TRBD1, 6 bases. The germline V gene has CDR1 MNHEY and CDR2 SVGEGT. The CDR3 consists of 14 residues. CDR3 region: CAGSYRERAYEQYF. For the CDR3, the DNA is TGTGCCGGCAGTTACAGGGAGAGAGCTTACGAGCAGTACTTC.

This clonotype has ten or more counts. Here the CDR3 DNA reads TGCGCCAGCAGCCAAGCCGGACAGTACTATGGCTACACCTTC. Translating it yields CASSQAGQYYGYTF. V and J are TRBV4-1 and TRBJ1-2, with D perhaps matching TRBD1 (6 bases). The germline gives CDR1 MGHRA, CDR2 YSYEKL. The CDR3 is 14 amino acids. Trimming took 1 base from V and 3 from J, leaving 9 bases between them.

This clonotype was seen at least ten times. CDR3 loop: CASSLPGLAPTSTDTQYF. The CDR3 DNA reads TGTGCCAGCAGCTTACCGGGACTAGCGCCTACAAGCACAGATACGCAGTATTTT. V gene TRBV11-2 combines with J gene TRBJ2-3; 10 positions match TRBD2. Germline CDR1 SGHAT, CDR2 FQNNGV. V shed 2 bases and J 0 bases; nucleotides not matched to a gene: 8. This CDR3 has 18 residues.

The chain uses TRBV21-1 and TRBJ2-7; the D segment call TRBD1 is taken from the table without a DNA check. TRBV21-1 is noted as a pseudogene. There are 12 residues in the CDR3. The CDR3: CASKKGGYEQYF. The CDR3 DNA reads TGTGCCAGCAAAAAGGGGGGCTACGAGCAGTACTTC.

The V call is TRBV6-6, the J call TRBJ2-7; D gene unclear. The V and J ends lost 2 bases and 4 bases respectively, with 9 bases between them. Germline loops: CDR1 MNHNY, CDR2 SVGAGI (reference sequence). CDR3 length: 13 residues. DNA for the CDR3: TGTGCCAGCAGTTACGGGATAGGATACGAGCAGTACTTC. Translation gives CASSYGIGYEQYF.

This clonotype was found many times. The chain combines TRBV7-9 with TRBJ2-5, with 8 bases matching TRBD2. The CDR3 runs to 15 residues. V trimming: 1 base; J trimming: 9 bases; junction bases outside the gene matches: 10. Germline lookup yields CDR1 SEHNR and CDR2 FQNEAQ (reference sequence). The CDR3 DNA sequence: TGTGCCAGCAGCTTAGTTGCGGGGGGCCCCCTGGCCCAGTACTTC. Translation: CASSLVAGGPLAQYF.

This clonotype was seen ten or more times. This chain uses TRBV9 with TRBJ1-1, with TRBD1 as a possible D gene (5 bases). V lost 0 bases and J lost 5, with 14 bases in between. The CDR3 is made up of 15 amino acids. Germline V gives CDR1 SGDLS, CDR2 YYNGEE. This CDR3 is CASSVEGRGETEAFF. CDR3 nucleotide sequence: TGTGCCAGCAGCGTAGAGGGTAGAGGGGAAACTGAAGCTTTCTTT.

Details on this clonotype: A read error may produce the germline difference seen at one junction end. The gene calls are TRBV7-3 and TRBJ2-1; tentative D call: TRBD1 (6 bases). The CDR3 consists of 11 residues. CDR1 and CDR2 from the germline V gene are SGHTA and FQGTGA. The CDR3 region is CAGSLGGEQFF. The CDR3 DNA sequence: TGTGCCGGCAGCTTAGGGGGTGAGCAGTTCTTC.

Many counts were recorded for this clonotype. This chain joins TRBV6-1 and TRBJ2-1; D is possibly TRBD1 (6 bases). The germline CDR1 and CDR2 sequences are MNHNS and SASEGT. This CDR3 region has 16 residues. Trimming removed 4 bases at V and 3 bases at J, with 16 bases between. CDR3 sequence reads: CASSAPTGNYYNEQFF. The CDR3 region has the DNA TGTGCCAGCAGTGCGCCCACAGGGAACTACTACAATGAGCAGTTCTTC.

This clonotype has ten or more counts. The V gene is TRBV20-1, the J gene TRBJ2-7; D remains ambiguous. Germline assignment: CDR1 DFQATT and CDR2 SNEGSKA (reference sequence). Deletions cut 0 bases from V and 3 bases from J, with 15 bases between. The CDR3 is 15 amino acids. The CDR3 here is CSARDQLGSGYEQYF. The DNA of the CDR3 is TGCAGTGCTAGAGATCAGCTGGGATCCGGCTACGAGCAGTACTTC.

The rearrangement joins TRBV20-1 to TRBJ2-7; 7 nucleotides agree with TRBD2. J lost 2 bases, V lost 0 bases, and 7 bases had no gene match. Germline V gene lookup returns CDR1 DFQATT and CDR2 SNEGSKA (reference sequence). This CDR3 comprises 15 residues. The CDR3 DNA reads TGCAGTGCTAGAGAGACGACTAGCAGTACCTACGAGCAGTACTTC. Its translation: CSARETTSSTYEQYF.

Worth noting for this clonotype: A much larger clonotype is one base distant, so this may be a read error. Because the CDR3 is missing its conserved closing phenylalanine or tryptophan, this is likely a read error. The chain carries TRBV2 and TRBJ2-3; perhaps TRBD1 as D (6 bases). CDR1 and CDR2 (germline): SNHLY, FYNNEI. This CDR3 has 14 amino acids. CDR3 sequence reads: CASRGGEVSDTQYL. CDR3 nucleotides: TGTGCGAGCAGAGGGGGTGAGGTCTCGGATACGCAGTATCTT.

This clonotype was seen at least ten times. CDR3 coding DNA: TGCGCCAGCAGTGGACGGACGGCGCCAGAGCAGTACTTC. Translating gives CASSGRTAPEQYF. The chain links TRBV10-1 to TRBJ2-7; D call uncertain. Germline CDR1 and CDR2: WNHNN and SYGVQD (reference sequence). The CDR3 has 13 residues. Trimming removed 4 bases from V and 7 bases from J, with 14 bases in between.

This clonotype was observed a handful of times. The J gene is TRBJ1-6, the V gene TRBV12-3 or TRBV12-4; D gene ambiguous. There are 13 residues in the CDR3. The V end lost 2 bases, the J end lost 6 bases, and 5 bases lay between the germline ends. CDR3 in DNA: TGTGCCAGCAGTTTACATAGTAATTCACCCCTCCACTTT. It translates to CASSLHSNSPLHF.

As to this clonotype: A much more abundant neighbour one base away suggests this may be a read error. J is TRBJ2-1 and V is TRBV13, with 9 positions matching TRBD2. The CDR3 contains 15 residues. CDR1 and CDR2 from the germline V gene are PRHDT and FYEKMQ (reference sequence). The CDR3 reads CASSLRGGAYNERFF. The CDR3 region has the DNA TGTGCCAGCAGCTTACGCGGGGGGGCTTACAATGAGCGGTTCTTC.

Concerning this clonotype: This may come from a read error, since a much larger clone is one base off. The chain carries TRBV30 and TRBJ2-3; TRBD2 aligns across 7 bases. This CDR3 has 15 amino acids. Germline trimming cut 6 bases from V and 1 base from J; bases unmatched to any gene: 10. CDR1 is GTSNPN, CDR2 SVGIG, per germline (reference sequence). In DNA, the CDR3 is TGTGCCTGTACCTATGAAGCGGGGCGCACAGATACGCAGTATTTT. As protein: CACTYEAGRTDTQYF.

This clonotype was observed at least ten times. The chain has TRBV7-9 and TRBJ1-2, with 7 bases matching TRBD1. This CDR3 spans 15 amino acids. After removal of 7 bases from V and 4 bases from J, the junction contained 12 bases not matched to a gene. CDR1 and CDR2 from the germline V gene are SEHNR and FQNEAQ (reference sequence). This chain's CDR3 is CASTLTQGGGYGYTF. CDR3 in DNA: TGTGCCAGCACCCTCACTCAGGGGGGGGGCTATGGCTACACCTTC.